The present TCR beta chain was sequenced within a study of Ad26.COV2.S vaccination and SARS-CoV-2 variants. Study context: Sample donor was a member of the COV1001 Ad26.COV2.S trial arm. Donor got 5x10^10 or 1x10^11 viral particles of Ad26.COV2.S.

Method: immunoSEQ multiplex PCR; TCRdb's copy keeps in-frame clones and lacks some. The repertoire holds 350,000 to 500,000 clones, with approximately 88% as singletons. Treatment denoted: some 20 received Ad26.COV2.S at low or high dose, single or two shots; several received placebo; per-sample allocation not given. Specimens were obtained on day 63 following the first vaccine or placebo injection. It was an adult aged 18-55 years in Boston who was the donor. Trimming at V came to 3 bases and at J to 4 bases, leaving 8 bases not matched to a gene. In germline, CDR1 is DFQATT, CDR2 SNEGSKA (reference sequence). The CDR3 contains 16 residues. Study-wide points: An underestimation of total T cell responses may have resulted from the TCR breadth and depth analyses.

This clone was seen a handful of times. Its antigen is not known. This chain uses TRBV20-1 with TRBJ2-7, with 14 nucleotides matching TRBD2. Sequenced here: peripheral blood, sampled in a trial of Ad26.COV2.S vaccine versus placebo. The TCR sequence derives from a person aged 18-65 years who received the Ad26.COV2.S COVID-19 vaccine or a placebo. DNA of the CDR3: TGCAGTGCTAGTGGACTAGCGGGGGGCTTGAGATACGAGCAGTACTTC. Its protein product is CSASGLAGGLRYEQYF.